A single sample is the source of the 22 T cell receptor beta chains below, sequenced in a study of cytomegalovirus exposure and HLA in healthy donors. A multiplex PCR was run with 60 Vbeta primers and 13 Jbeta primers. TCRdb's table, derived via immunoSEQ multiplex PCR, lists solely in-frame clones and lacks some. Seen here are approximately 110,000 clones, about 81% observed once, and the top ten hold 1.1%. The sequencing input was PBMCs. The receptors come from a young woman in good health and CMV-seronegative.

The chain joins TRBV4-2 to TRBJ2-7, with D perhaps TRBD2 (6 bases). Germline assignment: CDR1 LGHNA and CDR2 YNFKEQ. This CDR3 contains 11 residues. V lost 3 bases and J 7 bases, leaving 7 bases between the germline ends. DNA for the CDR3: TGTGCCAGCAGCCACGGACTAGAGCAGTACTTC. Its protein product is CASSHGLEQYF.

The chain joins TRBV15 to TRBJ2-1, with D maybe TRBD2 (5 bases). The CDR3 covers 16 residues. Germline V CDR1 and CDR2: LNHNV, YYDKDF (reference sequence). The V end lost 0 bases, the J end lost 0 bases, and 9 bases lay between the germline ends. The CDR3 sequence: CATSRDPRGSYNEQFF. As DNA, the CDR3 is TGTGCCACCAGCAGAGATCCCCGGGGCTCCTACAATGAGCAGTTCTTC.

The V call is TRBV15, the J call TRBJ1-2; 9 bases are a match to TRBD1. The CDR3 sequence is 14 residues long. Germline-derived CDR1 and CDR2 are LNHNV and YYDKDF (reference sequence). The J segment lost 6 bases and the V segment lost 6 bases, leaving 8 bases of the junction unmatched. The CDR3 loop reads CATRATGGRDGYTF. CDR3 DNA sequence: TGTGCCACCAGGGCAACAGGGGGCAGGGATGGCTACACCTTC. Looking up the rest from reference TRBV15 and TRBJ1-2 gives the full variable domain: DAMVIQNPRYQVTQFGKPVTLSCSQTLNHNVMYWYQQKSSQAPKLLFHYYDKDFNNEADTPDNFQSRRPNTSFCFLDIRSPGLGDTAMYLCATRATGGRDGYTFGSGTRLTVV.

The genes are TRBV27 and TRBJ1-2; 7 bases are a match to TRBD1. CDR3 length: 15 amino acids. Germline values: CDR1 MNHEY, CDR2 SMNVEV (reference sequence). V shed 3 bases, J shed 2 bases, and the junction held 6 bases outside the gene matches. The CDR3 region is CASSLAGQLNYGYTF. The CDR3 nucleotides read TGTGCCAGCAGTTTGGCGGGACAGCTAAACTATGGCTACACCTTC.

V usage is TRBV5-1 and J usage is TRBJ2-1; 12 bases are a match to TRBD2. The CDR3 spans 13 residues. V gave up 5 bases and J gave up 7 bases; unmatched junction bases: 1. The V gene's germline CDR1 is SGHRS and CDR2 YFSETQ. CDR3 sequence: CASRTSGSNEQFF. The CDR3 nucleotides are TGCGCCAGCAGGACTAGCGGGAGTAATGAGCAGTTCTTC.

The chain uses TRBV5-8 and TRBJ1-2; 8 bases match TRBD1. V lost 1 base and J lost 5; bases outside the gene matches: 1. Germline-derived CDR1 and CDR2 are SGHTS and YDEGEE. The CDR3 has 13 residues. CDR3 sequence reads: CASSLRTGYGYTF. CDR3 nucleotide sequence: TGTGCCAGCAGCTTGAGGACAGGGTATGGCTACACCTTC. Complete variable domain (other parts from reference TRBV5-8 and TRBJ1-2): EAGVTQSPTHLIKTRGQQATLRCSPISGHTSVYWYQQALGLGLQFLLWYDEGEERNRGNFPPRFSGRQFPNYSSELNVNALELEDSALYLCASSLRTGYGYTFGSGTRLTVV.

This clone was seen a handful of times. The V and J genes are TRBV4-1 and TRBJ2-1, with 13 bases aligning to TRBD2. The germline V gene has CDR1 MGHRA and CDR2 YSYEKL. CDR3 size: 16 residues. The trim removed 4 bases at V and 8 bases at J, leaving 8 bases unmatched. The CDR3 region has the DNA TGCGCCAGCAGCCGCAGACTAGCGGGGGGCGTAGATGAGCAGTTCTTC. It is translated as CASSRRLAGGVDEQFF.

The chain links TRBV7-9 to TRBJ2-2, with D possibly matching TRBD1 (5 bases). This CDR3 region has 17 residues. The germline CDR1 and CDR2 sequences are SEHNR and FQNEAQ (reference sequence). Trimming stripped 5 bases from V and 4 bases from J, with 20 bases between. CDR3 amino acids: CASSTRGRVTSTGELFF. The CDR3 coding sequence is TGTGCCAGCAGCACAAGGGGTAGGGTAACGAGCACCGGGGAGCTGTTTTTT.

This chain links TRBV13 with TRBJ2-3; TRBD2 aligns across 12 bases. CDR1 is PRHDT and CDR2 is FYEKMQ in the germline V gene (reference sequence). The CDR3 covers 16 residues. J lost 4 bases, V lost 5 bases, and 7 bases had no gene match. The CDR3 sequence: CASSTSTSGGPDTQYF. The CDR3 bases are TGTGCCAGCAGCACATCCACTAGCGGGGGGCCAGATACGCAGTATTTT. Full variable domain (missing parts from reference TRBV13 and TRBJ2-3): AAGVIQSPRHLIKEKRETATLKCYPIPRHDTVYWYQQGPGQDPQFLISFYEKMQSDKGSIPDRFSAQQFSDYHSELNMSSLELGDSALYFCASSTSTSGGPDTQYFGPGTRLTVL.

This chain's CDR3 is CASSVRGLGDTQYF. As DNA, the CDR3 is TGTGCCAGCAGCGTCAGGGGGCTCGGGGATACGCAGTATTTT. The chain couples TRBV6-1 to TRBJ2-3, with 8 bases lining up with TRBD1. The length of the CDR3 is 14 residues. Germline CDR1 MNHNS, CDR2 SASEGT. V was clipped by 6 bases and J by 6 bases; unmatched bases: 8.

The chain has TRBV4-2 and TRBJ2-1; D perhaps matches TRBD2 (5 bases). V was shortened by 0 bases and J by 4 bases, with 16 bases between the two germline ends. The CDR3 is made up of 17 amino acids. Looked up from germline, CDR1 is LGHNA and CDR2 is YNFKEQ. DNA for the CDR3: TGTGCCAGCAGCCAAGATAGACTCACTAGGGCTTACAATGAGCAGTTCTTC. Its translation is CASSQDRLTRAYNEQFF.

The chain joins TRBV11-2 to TRBJ2-1, with 7 bases aligning to TRBD2. Trimming took 4 bases from V and 4 from J; bases not matched to a gene: 4. Germline V gives CDR1 SGHAT, CDR2 FQNNGV. The CDR3 has 14 residues. The CDR3, as DNA: TGTGCCAGCAGCTGGAGCGGGACTTACAATGAGCAGTTCTTC. This translates into CASSWSGTYNEQFF.

The chain links TRBV2 to TRBJ2-5, with 15 bases fitting TRBD2. Trimming took 1 base from V and 5 from J; bases not matched to a gene: 5. CDR3 length: 17 amino acids. Germline CDR1 is SNHLY and CDR2 is FYNNEI. The CDR3 DNA is TGTGCCAGCAGTGAAGGGACTAGCGGGAGGGCCTGGGAGACCCAGTACTTC. Its protein product is CASSEGTSGRAWETQYF. Looking up the rest from reference TRBV2 and TRBJ2-5 gives the full variable domain: EPEVTQTPSHQVTQMGQEVILRCVPISNHLYFYWYRQILGQKVEFLVSFYNNEISEKSEIFDDQFSVERPDGSNFTLKIRSTKLEDSAMYFCASSEGTSGRAWETQYFGPGTRLLVL.

V is TRBV11-3 and J is TRBJ2-3; D is unresolved. Trimming stripped 2 bases from V and 0 bases from J, with 18 bases between. The V gene's germline CDR1 is SGHNT and CDR2 YENEEA. This CDR3 region has 18 residues. CDR3 loop: CASSLHPWAPPSTDTQYF. As DNA, the CDR3 is TGTGCCAGCAGCTTACACCCTTGGGCACCTCCTAGCACAGATACGCAGTATTTT.

The CDR3 reads CASSPHLAGGYNEQFF. The CDR3 region has the DNA TGTGCCAGCAGCCCACATCTAGCGGGAGGGTACAATGAGCAGTTCTTC. The rearrangement links TRBV9 to TRBJ2-1; 12 positions match TRBD2. CDR1 is SGDLS, CDR2 YYNGEE, per germline. V lost 4 bases and J lost 4; bases outside the gene matches: 6. This CDR3 has 16 amino acids.

The gene calls are TRBV9 and TRBJ2-1; 9 nucleotides line up with TRBD1. V lost 0 bases to trimming and J lost 9 bases; unmatched junction nucleotides: 4. Looked up from germline, CDR1 is SGDLS and CDR2 is YYNGEE. The CDR3 has 14 residues. CDR3 protein: CASSVGDRASEQFF. Here the CDR3 DNA reads TGTGCCAGCAGCGTAGGGGACAGGGCAAGTGAGCAGTTCTTC.

The chain employs TRBV11-3 and TRBJ2-2; 7 nucleotides line up with TRBD2. The CDR3 sequence is 14 residues long. The V gene end was trimmed by 5 bases and the J gene end by 7 bases; junction bases not matched to a gene: 7. CDR1 and CDR2 from the germline V gene are SGHNT and YENEEA. The CDR3 DNA is TGTGCCAGCAGCGCCGGGAGGACGGGCGGGGAGCTGTTTTTT. Its translation: CASSAGRTGGELFF.

This clone was counted a single time. V is TRBV5-1 and J is TRBJ1-1; 7 bases agree with TRBD1. The V and J ends lost 0 bases and 1 base, in that order; junction bases with no gene match: 3. The CDR3 is 15 residues long. Germline assignment: CDR1 SGHRS and CDR2 YFSETQ. The CDR3 reads CASSLGTGENTEAFF. In nucleotides, the CDR3 is TGCGCCAGCAGCTTGGGAACAGGGGAGAACACTGAAGCTTTCTTT.

The DNA of the CDR3 is TGTGCCTGGAGTCATCAGGCCACGAATCAGCCCCAGCATTTT. Its translation is CAWSHQATNQPQHF. The chain uses TRBV30 and TRBJ1-5; no clear D. V lost 2 bases and J 4 bases, leaving 12 bases between the germline ends. CDR1 GTSNPN and CDR2 SVGIG come from the germline V gene (reference sequence). The CDR3 has 14 amino acids.

The chain carries TRBV6-1 and TRBJ1-1, with TRBD1 identical over 9 bases. J was trimmed by 0 bases and V by 5 bases; bases with no gene match: 4. Germline V gene lookup returns CDR1 MNHNS and CDR2 SASEGT. The CDR3 covers 15 residues. The CDR3 reads CASSTGTGLNTEAFF. CDR3 DNA sequence: TGTGCCAGCAGTACCGGGACAGGGCTGAACACTGAAGCTTTCTTT.

This sequence joins TRBV4-3 and TRBJ2-7, with 7 nucleotides matching TRBD2. CDR1 is LGHNA, CDR2 YSLEER, per germline. Trimming at V came to 0 bases and at J to 0 bases, leaving 2 bases not matched to a gene. The CDR3 loop spans 15 amino acids. The CDR3 is CASSQDGGSSYEQYF. The CDR3 DNA sequence: TGCGCCAGCAGCCAAGACGGGGGGAGCTCCTACGAGCAGTACTTC.

The chain has TRBV30 and TRBJ2-1, with TRBD1 as a possible D gene (5 bases). Looked up from germline, CDR1 is GTSNPN and CDR2 is SVGIG (reference sequence). The CDR3 is 15 residues long. V was pared by 4 bases and J by 4 bases, with 17 bases between. CDR3 coding DNA: TGTGCCTGGACCCCCCCGGGTCAGGGTTACAATGAGCAGTTCTTC. Translation gives CAWTPPGQGYNEQFF. Full variable domain (rest looked up from reference TRBV30 and TRBJ2-1): SQTIHQWPATLVQPVGSPLSLECTVEGTSNPNLYWYRQAAGRGLQLLFYSVGIGQISSEVPQNLSASRPQDRQFILSSKKLLLSDSGFYLCAWTPPGQGYNEQFFGPGTRLTVL.